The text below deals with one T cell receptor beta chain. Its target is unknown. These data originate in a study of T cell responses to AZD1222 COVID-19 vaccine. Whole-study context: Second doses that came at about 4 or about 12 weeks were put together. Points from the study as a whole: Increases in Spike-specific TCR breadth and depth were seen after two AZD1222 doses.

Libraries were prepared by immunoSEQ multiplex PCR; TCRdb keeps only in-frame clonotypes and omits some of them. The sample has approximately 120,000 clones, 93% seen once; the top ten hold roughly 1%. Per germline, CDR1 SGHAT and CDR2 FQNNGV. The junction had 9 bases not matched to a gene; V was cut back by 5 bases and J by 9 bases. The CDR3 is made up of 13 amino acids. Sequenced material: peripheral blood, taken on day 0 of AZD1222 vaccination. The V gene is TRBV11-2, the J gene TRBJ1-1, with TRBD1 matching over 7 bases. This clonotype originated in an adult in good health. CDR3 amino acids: CASSPRTGGQAFF. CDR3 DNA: TGTGCCAGCAGCCCGAGGACAGGCGGTCAAGCTTTCTTT.